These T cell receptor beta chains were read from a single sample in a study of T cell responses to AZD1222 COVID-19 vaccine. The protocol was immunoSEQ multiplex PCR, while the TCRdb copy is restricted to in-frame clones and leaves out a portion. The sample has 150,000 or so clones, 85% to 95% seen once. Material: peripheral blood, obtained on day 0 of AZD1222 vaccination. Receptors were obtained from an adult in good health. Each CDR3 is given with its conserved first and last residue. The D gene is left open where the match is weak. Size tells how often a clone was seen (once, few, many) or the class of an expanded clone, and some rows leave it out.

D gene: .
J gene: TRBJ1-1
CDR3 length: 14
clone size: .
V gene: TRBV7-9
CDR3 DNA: TGTGCCAGCAGCCCGACCCGCCAGGTCCCTGAAGCTTTCTTT
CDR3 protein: CASSPTRQVPEAFF

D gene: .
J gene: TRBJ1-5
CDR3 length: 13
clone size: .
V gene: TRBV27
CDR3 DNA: TGTGCCAGCAGTTATGGGGGAACTTGGCCCCAGCATTTT
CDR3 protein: CASSYGGTWPQHF

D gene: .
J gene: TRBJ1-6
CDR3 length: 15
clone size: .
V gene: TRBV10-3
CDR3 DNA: TGTGCCATCAGTGAAATGTTTAGCGATAATTCACCCCTCCACTTT
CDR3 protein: CAISEMFSDNSPLHF

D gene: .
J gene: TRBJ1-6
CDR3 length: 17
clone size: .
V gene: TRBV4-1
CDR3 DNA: TGCGCCAGCAGCCAAGAGACGCCCGGCGGAAATAATTCACCCCTCCACTTT
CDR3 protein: CASSQETPGGNNSPLHF

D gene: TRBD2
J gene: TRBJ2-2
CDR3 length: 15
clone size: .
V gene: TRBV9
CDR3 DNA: TGTGCCAGCAGCGAAGACGGGACTACTGCCGGGGAGCTGTTTTTT
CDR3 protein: CASSEDGTTAGELFF

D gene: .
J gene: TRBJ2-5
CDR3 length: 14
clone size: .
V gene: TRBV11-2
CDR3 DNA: TGTGCCAGCAGCTTAGTTGGACGGGAAGAGACCCAGTACTTC
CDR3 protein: CASSLVGREETQYF

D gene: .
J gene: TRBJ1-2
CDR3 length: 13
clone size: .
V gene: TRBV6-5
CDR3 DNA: TGTGCCAGCAGTTCCCGAGAGGGGGGAGGCTACACCTTC
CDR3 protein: CASSSREGGGYTF

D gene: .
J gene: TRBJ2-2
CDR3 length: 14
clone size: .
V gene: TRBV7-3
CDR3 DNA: TGTGCCAGCAGCCCGGGCCAGTGGGCCGGGGAGCTGTTTTTT
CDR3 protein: CASSPGQWAGELFF

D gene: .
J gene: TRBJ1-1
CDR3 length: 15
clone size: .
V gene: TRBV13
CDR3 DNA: TGTGCCAGCAGCTTAGAGGGATACATGGGTACTGAAGCTTTCTTT
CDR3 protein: CASSLEGYMGTEAFF

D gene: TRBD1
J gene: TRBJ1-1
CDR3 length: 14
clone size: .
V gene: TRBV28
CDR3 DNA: TGTGCCAGCAGTTCGACAGGGGAGTGGACTGAAGCTTTCTTT
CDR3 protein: CASSSTGEWTEAFF

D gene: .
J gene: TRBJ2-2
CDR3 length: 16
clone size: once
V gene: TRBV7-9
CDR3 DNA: TGTGCCAGCAGCTTCGCCGGGGGTAAAGCGACCGGGGAGCTGTTTTTT
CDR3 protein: CASSFAGGKATGELFF

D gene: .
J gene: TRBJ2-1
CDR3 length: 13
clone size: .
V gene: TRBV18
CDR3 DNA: TGTGCCAGCTCACCACACGCAAATGGGGAGCAGTTCTTC
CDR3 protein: CASSPHANGEQFF

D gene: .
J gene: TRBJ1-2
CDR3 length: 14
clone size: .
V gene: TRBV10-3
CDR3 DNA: TGTGCCGCCGCCTCGGGTAGTGGGGAGGAAGGCTACACCTTC
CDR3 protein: CAAASGSGEEGYTF

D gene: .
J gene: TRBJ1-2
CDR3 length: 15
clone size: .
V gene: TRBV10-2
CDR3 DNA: TGCGCCAGCAGTGAGAGTTGGGGCGGCAACTATGGCTACACCTTC
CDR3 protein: CASSESWGGNYGYTF

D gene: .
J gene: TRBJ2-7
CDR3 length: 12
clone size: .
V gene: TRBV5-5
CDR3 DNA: TGTGCCAGCAGCCCCCCGACCTACGAGCAGTACTTC
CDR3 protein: CASSPPTYEQYF

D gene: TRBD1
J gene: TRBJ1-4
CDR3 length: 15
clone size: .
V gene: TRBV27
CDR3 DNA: TGTGCCAGCAGTTTGACAGGGGCAACTAATGAAAAACTGTTTTTT
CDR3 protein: CASSLTGATNEKLFF

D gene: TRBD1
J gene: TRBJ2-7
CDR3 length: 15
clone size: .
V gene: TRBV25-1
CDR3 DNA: TGTGCCAGCAGTGCGTCCGGGACAGGGATTAGGGAGCAGTACTTC
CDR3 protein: CASSASGTGIREQYF

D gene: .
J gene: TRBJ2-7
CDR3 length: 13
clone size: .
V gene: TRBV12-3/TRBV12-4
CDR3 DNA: TGTGCCAGCAGACTATCCGGGGACTACGAGCAGTACTTC
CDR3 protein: CASRLSGDYEQYF

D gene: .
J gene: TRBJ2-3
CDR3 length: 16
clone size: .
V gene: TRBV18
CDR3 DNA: TGTGCCAGCTCACCATATCAGGGCCGGGCGGGAGATACGCAGTATTTT
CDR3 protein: CASSPYQGRAGDTQYF

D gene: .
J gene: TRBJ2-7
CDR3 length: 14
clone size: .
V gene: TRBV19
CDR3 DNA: TGTGCCAGTAGTATAGATCGAGAAGTGATAGTAAAGTACTTC
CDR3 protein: CASSIDREVIVKYF

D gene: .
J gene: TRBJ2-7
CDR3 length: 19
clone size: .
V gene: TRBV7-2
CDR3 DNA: TGTGCCAGCAGCTTAGAGGCGAGGTGGGGCGGAAGGCGCTCCTACGAGCAGTACTTC
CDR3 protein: CASSLEARWGGRRSYEQYF

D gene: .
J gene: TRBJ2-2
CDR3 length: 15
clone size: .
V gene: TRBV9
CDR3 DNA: TGTGCCAGCAGCTCCCGTCGGGCAGGTGACGGGGAGCTGTTTTTT
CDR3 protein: CASSSRRAGDGELFF

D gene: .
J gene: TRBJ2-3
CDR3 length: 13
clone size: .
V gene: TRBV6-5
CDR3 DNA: TGTGCCAGCAGTCGTAGAAGGTCAGATACGCAGTATTTT
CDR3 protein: CASSRRRSDTQYF

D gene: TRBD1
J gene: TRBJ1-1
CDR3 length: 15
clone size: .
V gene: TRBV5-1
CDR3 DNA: TGCGCCAGCAGCATCTACAGGGGAAGTTCCACTGAAGCTTTCTTT
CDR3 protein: CASSIYRGSSTEAFF

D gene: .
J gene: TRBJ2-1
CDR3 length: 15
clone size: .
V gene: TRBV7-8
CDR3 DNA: TGTGCCAGCAGCTCAAACCCAAGCTCCTACAATGAGCAGTTCTTC
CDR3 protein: CASSSNPSSYNEQFF

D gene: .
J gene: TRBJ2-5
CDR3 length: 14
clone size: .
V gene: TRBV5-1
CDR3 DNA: TGCGCCAGCAGCTTGGTACCAGGTCAAGAGACCCAGTACTTC
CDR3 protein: CASSLVPGQETQYF

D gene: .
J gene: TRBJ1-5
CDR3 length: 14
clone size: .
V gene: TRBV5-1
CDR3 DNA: TGCGCCAGCAGGAGGGATACGGCGGATCAGCCCCAGCATTTT
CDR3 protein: CASRRDTADQPQHF

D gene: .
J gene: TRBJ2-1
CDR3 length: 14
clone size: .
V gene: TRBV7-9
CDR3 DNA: TGTGCCAGCAGCTCCCCGATCTCCTACAATGAGCAGTTCTTC
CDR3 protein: CASSSPISYNEQFF

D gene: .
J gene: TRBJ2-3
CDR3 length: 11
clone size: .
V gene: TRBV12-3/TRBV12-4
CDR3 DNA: TGTGCCAGCAGTTTATCAGGGACGCAGTATTTT
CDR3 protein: CASSLSGTQYF

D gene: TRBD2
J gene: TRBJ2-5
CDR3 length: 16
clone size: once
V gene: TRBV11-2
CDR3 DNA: TGTGCCAGCAGCTTTAAGCGGGGGGGCAGGGGAGAGACCCAGTACTTC
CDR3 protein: CASSFKRGGRGETQYF

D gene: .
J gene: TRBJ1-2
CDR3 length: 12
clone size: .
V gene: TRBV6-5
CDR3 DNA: TGTGCCAGCAGCCAGGGGACGTATGGCTACACCTTC
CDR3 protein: CASSQGTYGYTF

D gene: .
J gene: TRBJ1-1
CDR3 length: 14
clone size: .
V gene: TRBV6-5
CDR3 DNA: TGTGCCAGCAGTTGGGGCCGTGTCGACACTGAAGCTTTCTTT
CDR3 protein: CASSWGRVDTEAFF

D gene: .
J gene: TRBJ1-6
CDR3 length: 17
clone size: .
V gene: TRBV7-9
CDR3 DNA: TGTGCCAGCAGCTTAGCGGTCGGTACCGGGCGGGGGTCACCCCTCCACTTT
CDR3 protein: CASSLAVGTGRGSPLHF

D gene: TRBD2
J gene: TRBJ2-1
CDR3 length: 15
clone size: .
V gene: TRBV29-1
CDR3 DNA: TGCAGCGTTTCCGGGACTAGCGGGAGGGACGGCGAGCAGTTCTTC
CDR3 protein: CSVSGTSGRDGEQFF

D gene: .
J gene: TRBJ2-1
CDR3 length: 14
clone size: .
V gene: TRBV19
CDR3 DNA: TGTGCCAGTATGGGGAGATCTGGGGGCGATGAGCAGTTCTTC
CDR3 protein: CASMGRSGGDEQFF

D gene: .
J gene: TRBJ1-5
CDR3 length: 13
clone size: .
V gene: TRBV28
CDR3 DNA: TGTGCCAGCAGCCGGGGGCCGAATCAGCCCCAGCATTTT
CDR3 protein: CASSRGPNQPQHF

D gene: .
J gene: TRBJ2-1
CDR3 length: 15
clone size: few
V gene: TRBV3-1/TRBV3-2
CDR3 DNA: TGTGCCAGCAGCCAAACTAGCCGACACTACAATGAGCAGTTCTTC
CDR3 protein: CASSQTSRHYNEQFF

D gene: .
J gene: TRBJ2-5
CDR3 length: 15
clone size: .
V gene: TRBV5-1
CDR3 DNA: TGCGCCAGCAGCATGGGAGCAGCGTCCGGGGAGACCCAGTACTTC
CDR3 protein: CASSMGAASGETQYF

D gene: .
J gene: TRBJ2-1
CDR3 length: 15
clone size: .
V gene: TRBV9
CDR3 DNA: TGTGCCAGCAGCGTCCGCGGGACGGGGTTTGATGAGCAGTTCTTC
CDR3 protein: CASSVRGTGFDEQFF

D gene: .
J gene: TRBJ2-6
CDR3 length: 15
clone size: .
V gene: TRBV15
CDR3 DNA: TGTGCCACCAGCGGGGGAGGAGCTGGGGCCAACGTCCTGACTTTC
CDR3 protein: CATSGGGAGANVLTF

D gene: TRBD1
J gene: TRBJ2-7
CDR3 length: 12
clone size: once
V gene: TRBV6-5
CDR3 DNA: TGTGCCGGGGGGGACAGGGCCGGAGAGCAGTACTTC
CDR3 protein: CAGGDRAGEQYF

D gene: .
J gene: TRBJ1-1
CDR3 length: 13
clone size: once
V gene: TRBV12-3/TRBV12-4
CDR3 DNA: TGTGCCAGCAGTCAGTTGGAAGACCTTGAAGCTTTCTTT
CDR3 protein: CASSQLEDLEAFF

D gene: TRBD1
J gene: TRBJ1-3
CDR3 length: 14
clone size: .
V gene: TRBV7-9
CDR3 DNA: TGTGCCAGCAGCTCCGACAGGGTTGGAAACACCATATATTTT
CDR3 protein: CASSSDRVGNTIYF

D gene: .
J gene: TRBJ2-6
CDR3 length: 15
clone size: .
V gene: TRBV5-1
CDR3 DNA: TGCGCCAGCAGCTCCGACGCGGGCGGGGCCAACGTCCTGACTTTC
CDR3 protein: CASSSDAGGANVLTF

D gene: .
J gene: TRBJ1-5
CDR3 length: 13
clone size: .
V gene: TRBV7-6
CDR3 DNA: TGTGCCAGCAGCTCCGGGACTAATCAGCCCCAGCATTTT
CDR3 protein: CASSSGTNQPQHF

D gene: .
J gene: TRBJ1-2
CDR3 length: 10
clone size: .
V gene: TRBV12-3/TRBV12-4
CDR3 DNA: TGTGCCAGCAGCTATCGTGGCTACACCTTC
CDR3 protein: CASSYRGYTF

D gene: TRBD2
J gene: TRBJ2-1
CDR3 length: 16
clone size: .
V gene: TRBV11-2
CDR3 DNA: TGTGCCAGCAGCTTAGTTATAGCGGGGGGATACAATGAGCAGTTCTTC
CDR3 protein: CASSLVIAGGYNEQFF

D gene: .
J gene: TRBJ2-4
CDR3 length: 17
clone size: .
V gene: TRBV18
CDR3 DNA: TGTGCCAGCTCACCGGGCGATAACAGGATAGCCAAAAACATTCAGTACTTC
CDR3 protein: CASSPGDNRIAKNIQYF

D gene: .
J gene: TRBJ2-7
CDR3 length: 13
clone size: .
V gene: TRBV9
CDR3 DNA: TGTGCCAGCGGACGGGGGCCTTCCTACGAGCAGTACTTC
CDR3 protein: CASGRGPSYEQYF

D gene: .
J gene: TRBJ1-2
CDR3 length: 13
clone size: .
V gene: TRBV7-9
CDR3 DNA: TGTGCCAGCAGCCCCGGGACTGGAAGCGGCTACACCTTC
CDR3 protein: CASSPGTGSGYTF